This T cell receptor (beta chain) was captured in a study of control samples from healthy donors and cancer patients. Trimming left V 3 bases short and J 0 bases short, with 5 bases between. The length of the CDR3 is 13 residues. Notes on this clone: The identical CDR3 is also encoded by other nucleotide sequences in the sample.

Sequencing was performed with immunoSEQ multiplex PCR; in TCRdb, only in-frame clones are kept and a portion is missing. The sample consists of 65,000 to 85,000 clones, roughly 90% of them appearing once. The chain combines TRBV12-3 or TRBV12-4 with TRBJ1-1; D not certain. The receptor was derived from a woman between 45 and 60 years old with colorectal cancer. What was sequenced was PBMCs. The CDR3 is CASSFRVNTEAFF. DNA for the CDR3: TGTGCCAGCAGTTTTCGGGTGAACACTGAAGCTTTCTTT.